Presented here are 26 T cell receptor beta chains from one specimen sequenced in a study of cytomegalovirus exposure and HLA in healthy donors. Primers for the PCR totalled 60 Vbeta and 13 Jbeta. Measured with immunoSEQ multiplex PCR; TCRdb has only the in-frame clones, and not every one. Here the sample spans 85,000 to 100,000 clones, about 75% being singletons. Sequenced: PBMCs. The receptor set was obtained from a man between 35 and 55 years old in good health and CMV-seropositive.

In nucleotides, the CDR3 is TGCGCCAGCAGCCGAGGGACTAGCGGAACCTCCTACGAGCAGTACTTC. Its translation is CASSRGTSGTSYEQYF. The gene calls are TRBV4-3 and TRBJ2-7; 11 bases fit TRBD2. The V gene end was trimmed by 4 bases and the J gene end by 0 bases; junction bases not matched to a gene: 5. The CDR3 length is 16 residues. The germline CDR1 and CDR2 sequences are LGHNA and YSLEER.

The chain is built from TRBV6-1 and TRBJ2-7; 11 bases map to TRBD1. The CDR3 spans 18 residues. CDR1 is MNHNS, CDR2 SASEGT, per germline. The junction had 20 bases not matched to a gene; V was cut back by 4 bases and J by 9 bases. The CDR3 loop reads CASSGRTGGVVGGQGQYF. The CDR3 coding sequence is TGTGCCAGCAGTGGCCGGACAGGGGGCGTAGTGGGGGGGCAGGGGCAGTACTTC.

This sequence joins TRBV6-1 and TRBJ1-5; 7 bases line up with TRBD1. Looked up from germline, CDR1 is MNHNS and CDR2 is SASEGT. There are 14 residues in the CDR3. With 5 bases clipped from V and 11 bases from J, the junction kept 12 bases outside the gene matches. CDR3 nucleotides: TGTGCCAGCAGTTCCGACAGGGACACCCTGACCCAGCATTTT. Encoded protein: CASSSDRDTLTQHF.

V usage is TRBV19 and J usage is TRBJ2-1; TRBD1 matches at 9 bases. With V trimmed by 8 bases and J by 6 bases, 14 bases remained unmatched. The CDR3 has 16 residues. Per germline, CDR1 LNHDA and CDR2 SQIVND (reference sequence). The CDR3 protein is CASQDRGISYGNEQFF. The CDR3 DNA sequence: TGTGCCAGTCAGGACAGGGGCATATCGTATGGCAATGAGCAGTTCTTC.

The rearrangement uses TRBV6-6 and TRBJ2-1; 9 bases fit TRBD1. Germline-derived CDR1 and CDR2 are MNHNY and SVGAGI (reference sequence). This CDR3 has 14 amino acids. J gave up 6 bases and V 6 bases, and 6 bases lay outside the gene matches. CDR3 coding DNA: TGTGCCAGCAGACCGGGACAGGGTTTCAATGAGCAGTTCTTC. Translation: CASRPGQGFNEQFF.

The chain recombines TRBV7-9 with TRBJ2-2; no clear D gene. The CDR3 runs to 13 residues. Germline CDR1 and CDR2: SEHNR and FQNEAQ (reference sequence). The V end lost 6 bases, the J end lost 8 bases, and 13 bases lay between the germline ends. The CDR3 sequence is CASSPSESGELFF. The CDR3 bases are TGTGCCAGCAGTCCCAGTGAATCTGGGGAGCTGTTTTTT.

This clone was recorded a few times. The J gene is TRBJ2-1, the V gene TRBV28, with TRBD2 identical over 7 bases. With 3 bases clipped from V and 7 bases from J, the junction kept 9 bases outside the gene matches. This CDR3 is built from 15 residues. Germline loops: CDR1 MDHEN, CDR2 SYDVKM. The CDR3 sequence: CASSLAGDIGNEQFF. The CDR3 bases are TGTGCCAGCAGTTTGGCGGGAGATATAGGAAATGAGCAGTTCTTC. Filled out from reference TRBV28 and TRBJ2-1, the complete variable domain reads DVKVTQSSRYLVKRTGEKVFLECVQDMDHENMFWYRQDPGLGLRLIYFSYDVKMKEKGDIPEGYSVSREKKERFSLILESASTNQTSMYLCASSLAGDIGNEQFFGPGTRLTVL.

The chain joins TRBV27 to TRBJ1-2, with 7 nucleotides matching TRBD1. CDR1 is MNHEY, CDR2 SMNVEV, per germline (reference sequence). The CDR3 is 14 residues long. V lost 5 bases to trimming and J lost 5 bases; unmatched junction nucleotides: 8. CDR3 in amino acids: CASSRDSIDYGYTF. CDR3 sequence (DNA): TGTGCCAGCAGTCGGGACAGCATCGATTATGGCTACACCTTC.

This clone has a single count. V usage is TRBV19 and J usage is TRBJ1-5, with a tentative D call TRBD1 (6 bases). Deletions cut 2 bases from V and 4 bases from J, with 15 bases between. This CDR3 has 16 residues. From germline, CDR1 is LNHDA and CDR2 SQIVND (reference sequence). The CDR3 sequence is CASSILRTAKNQPQHF. The CDR3 nucleotides are TGTGCCAGTAGTATATTAAGGACAGCCAAAAATCAGCCCCAGCATTTT. Complete variable domain (other parts from reference TRBV19 and TRBJ1-5): DGGITQSPKYLFRKEGQNVTLSCEQNLNHDAMYWYRQDPGQGLRLIYYSQIVNDFQKGDIAEGYSVSREKKESFPLTVTSAQKNPTAFYLCASSILRTAKNQPQHFGDGTRLSIL.

The chain recombines TRBV12-1 with TRBJ2-7; the table names TRBD1, a call not compared with the DNA. TRBV12-1 represents a pseudogene. The CDR3 consists of 15 residues. DNA for the CDR3: TGTGCCAGCAGCCCACCGGGACAGGGCTTCTACGAGCAGTACTTC. Its protein product is CASSPPGQGFYEQYF.

The gene calls are TRBV5-4 and TRBJ2-2, with 8 positions matching TRBD2. The CDR3 contains 16 residues. V gave up 2 bases and J gave up 6 bases; unmatched junction bases: 9. The germline V gene has CDR1 SGHNT and CDR2 YYREEE (reference sequence). DNA of the CDR3: TGTGCCAGCAGCTTCACAACCGGGACTAGTCCCGGGGAGCTGTTTTTT. This sequence encodes CASSFTTGTSPGELFF. The variable domain in full, with the rest retrieved from reference TRBV5-4 and TRBJ2-2, is ETGVTQSPTHLIKTRGQQVTLRCSSQSGHNTVSWYQQALGQGPQFIFQYYREEENGRGNFPPRFSGLQFPNYSSELNVNALELDDSALYLCASSFTTGTSPGELFFGEGSRLTVL.

The V gene is TRBV4-1, the J gene TRBJ2-2; 9 bases map to TRBD1. V lost 1 base to trimming and J lost 5 bases; unmatched junction nucleotides: 5. Germline CDR1 is MGHRA and CDR2 is YSYEKL. This CDR3 is 16 amino acids long. CDR3 DNA: TGCGCCAGCAGCCAAGGACCACAGGGGGCGACCGGGGAGCTGTTTTTT. Its translation: CASSQGPQGATGELFF.

This chain joins TRBV4-3 and TRBJ2-7, with 8 bases matching TRBD1. Trimming at V came to 4 bases and at J to 1 base, leaving 3 bases not matched to a gene. Germline V CDR1 and CDR2: LGHNA, YSLEER. This CDR3 contains 14 residues. In DNA form, the CDR3 reads TGCGCCAGCAGCCCGGACAGGGATTCCTACGAGCAGTACTTC. Translating it yields CASSPDRDSYEQYF.

This clone was recorded a few times. The gene calls are TRBV19 and TRBJ2-7; 13 positions match TRBD2. V trimming: 4 bases; J trimming: 4 bases; junction bases outside the gene matches: 19. CDR1 and CDR2 (germline): LNHDA, SQIVND (reference sequence). The CDR3 loop spans 20 amino acids. CDR3 region: CASSTLGLRLAGGIGYEQYF. CDR3 bases: TGTGCCAGTAGTACTCTAGGGTTACGACTAGCGGGAGGAATCGGTTACGAGCAGTACTTC.

The chain joins TRBV6-5 to TRBJ2-5, with 12 bases matching TRBD1. The J call may not be correct, given that the DNA end is closer to TRBJ2-7. Germline CDR1 MNHEY, CDR2 SVGAGI. The CDR3 totals 15 residues. The CDR3 nucleotides are TGTGCCAGCAGGGCTGGGACAGGGGGCTGGGGCGAGCAGTACTTC. It yields the protein CASRAGTGGWGEQYF.

The V gene is TRBV10-3, the J gene TRBJ2-2; 9 nucleotides agree with TRBD1. V was clipped by 10 bases and J by 6 bases; unmatched bases: 6. The CDR3 spans 13 residues. Germline lookup yields CDR1 ENHRY and CDR2 SYGVKD. CDR3 nucleotide sequence: TGTGCCACTCGACAGGGGGACCCCGGGGAGCTGTTTTTT. It yields the protein CATRQGDPGELFF.

About this clone itself: The junction departs from germline at one end; a sequencing error may be responsible. V gene TRBV7-7 combines with J gene TRBJ2-5; TRBD2 aligns across 10 bases. Looked up from germline, CDR1 is SSHAT and CDR2 is FNYEAQ (reference sequence). The CDR3 covers 15 residues. In DNA, the CDR3 is TGTGCTAGCAGCTTAGGGCTGACTAGCGGGGAGACCCAGTACTTC. It yields the protein CASSLGLTSGETQYF.

The chain is built from TRBV7-3 and TRBJ1-2, with D maybe TRBD1 (5 bases). Deletions cut 2 bases from V and 2 bases from J, with 9 bases between. Germline CDR1 and CDR2: SGHTA and FQGTGA. CDR3 size: 14 residues. The DNA of the CDR3 is TGTGCCAGCAGCTTACGACAGCCCAACTATGGCTACACCTTC. This sequence encodes CASSLRQPNYGYTF.

This clone has only one observation. This CDR3 reads CASSPSGQTNEKLFF. The CDR3 region has the DNA TGTGCCAGCAGCCCGTCAGGACAGACTAATGAAAAACTGTTTTTT. The chain employs TRBV4-2 and TRBJ1-4; weak D call: TRBD1 (6 bases). The CDR3 runs to 15 residues. Germline V gene sequence: CDR1 LGHNA, CDR2 YNFKEQ. Trimming shortened V by 4 bases and J by 2 bases, and 11 bases separated the two germline ends.

The sample holds one count of this clone. The CDR3 coding sequence is TGTGCCAGCAGCCAAGGGACAGGGGGCTATTCACCCCTCCACTTT. Translation gives CASSQGTGGYSPLHF. This chain uses TRBV5-8 with TRBJ1-6; 12 bases match TRBD1. The CDR3 runs 15 residues. Germline CDR1 and CDR2: SGHTS and YDEGEE. V shed 4 bases and J 8 bases; nucleotides not matched to a gene: 4.

V usage is TRBV28 and J usage is TRBJ2-3, with 7 bases matching TRBD2. Unmatched junction bases numbered 6, after V lost 3 bases and J lost 0 bases. The CDR3 sequence is 16 residues long. From germline, CDR1 is MDHEN and CDR2 SYDVKM. CDR3: CASSFGSGFSTDTQYF. The DNA for the CDR3 is TGTGCCAGCAGTTTTGGTAGCGGGTTTAGCACAGATACGCAGTATTTT. The variable domain in full, with the rest retrieved from reference TRBV28 and TRBJ2-3, is DVKVTQSSRYLVKRTGEKVFLECVQDMDHENMFWYRQDPGLGLRLIYFSYDVKMKEKGDIPEGYSVSREKKERFSLILESASTNQTSMYLCASSFGSGFSTDTQYFGPGTRLTVL.

This rearrangement joins TRBV27 to TRBJ2-7; TRBD2 aligns across 10 bases. Losses at the gene ends were 6 bases for V and 5 bases for J; bases not matched to a gene: 7. The CDR3 extends over 14 amino acids. Per the germline V gene, CDR1 is MNHEY and CDR2 is SMNVEV (reference sequence). This CDR3 reads CASRDSGRKNEQYF. Written as DNA, the CDR3 is TGTGCCAGCAGGGATAGCGGGAGGAAAAACGAGCAGTACTTC.

The chain carries TRBV7-6 and TRBJ2-3; 8 positions match TRBD2. Germline-derived CDR1 and CDR2 are SGHVS and FNYEAQ. V gave up 9 bases and J gave up 1 base; unmatched junction bases: 6. The CDR3 runs to 14 residues. DNA for the CDR3: TGTGCCAGTAGGCAAGCGGGGGGCACAGATACGCAGTATTTT. Amino acid sequence: CASRQAGGTDTQYF.

This chain links TRBV19 with TRBJ2-4, with 9 positions matching TRBD2. V was clipped by 3 bases and J by 0 bases; unmatched bases: 12. Germline assignment: CDR1 LNHDA and CDR2 SQIVND (reference sequence). The CDR3 consists of 19 residues. DNA of the CDR3: TGTGCCAGTAGTATCGTAGCCAGCGGGGGGCCGATAGCCAAAAACATTCAGTACTTC. This encodes CASSIVASGGPIAKNIQYF.

This clone was seen more than once but under ten times. The V and J genes are TRBV28 and TRBJ1-1; D remains ambiguous. The CDR3 totals 14 residues. The ends were cut back, 3 bases at V and 0 bases at J, with 8 bases in the middle. From germline, CDR1 is MDHEN and CDR2 SYDVKM. The CDR3 nucleotides read TGTGCCAGCAGTTTTGGACTTATGAACACTGAAGCTTTCTTT. It codes for CASSFGLMNTEAFF. Supplemented by reference TRBV28 and TRBJ1-1, the full variable domain reads DVKVTQSSRYLVKRTGEKVFLECVQDMDHENMFWYRQDPGLGLRLIYFSYDVKMKEKGDIPEGYSVSREKKERFSLILESASTNQTSMYLCASSFGLMNTEAFFGQGTRLTVV.

V and J are TRBV19 and TRBJ1-5; the D gene is possibly TRBD1 (5 bases). This CDR3 is built from 17 residues. Deletions cut 7 bases from V and 1 base from J, with 20 bases between. Germline V lookup: CDR1 LNHDA, CDR2 SQIVND (reference sequence). The CDR3 reads CASNPGGGVKSNQPQHF. CDR3 nucleotide sequence: TGTGCCAGTAACCCCGGGGGAGGGGTTAAAAGCAATCAGCCCCAGCATTTT.